The rows below give T cell receptor beta chains drawn from one sample of a study of OX40 agonist ivuxolimab in advanced cancers. Profiled with immunoSEQ multiplex PCR; TCRdb holds only in-frame clones, not every one. The data hold tens of thousands of clones, with over 70% observed a single time. The sequences come from CD4+ or CD8+ T cells sorted from blood, collected in a trial of the OX40 agonist ivuxolimab. The receptors were gathered from an adult with an advanced solid tumor such as melanoma, head and neck, liver or kidney cancer. The CDR3 runs from the conserved cysteine through the conserved F or W. The order of the fields is clone size, J gene, D gene, V gene, CDR3 protein, CDR3 DNA. D genes are given only for firm matches. A clone size is listed for some rows: how often the clone was seen (once, few, many), or a class if it is expanded.

clone_size: few; j_call: TRBJ1-5; d_call: NA; v_call: TRBV5-6; cdr3_aa: CASSLAGNQPQHF; cdr3_nt: TGTGCCAGCAGCTTGGCAGGGAATCAGCCCCAGCATTTT
clone_size: NA; j_call: TRBJ1-5; d_call: NA; v_call: TRBV5-6; cdr3_aa: CASSSGTYSNQPQHF; cdr3_nt: TGTGCCAGCAGCTCGGGGACCTACTCGAATCAGCCCCAGCATTTT
clone_size: NA; j_call: TRBJ1-2; d_call: TRBD1; v_call: TRBV7-8; cdr3_aa: CASSLFPTGGGVVGYTF; cdr3_nt: TGTGCCAGCAGCTTGTTCCCGACAGGGGGTGGAGTGGTAGGCTACACCTTC
clone_size: NA; j_call: TRBJ2-3; d_call: NA; v_call: TRBV6-4; cdr3_aa: CASSDSRTRDTDTQYF; cdr3_nt: TGTGCCAGCAGTGACTCTAGAACTAGAGACACAGATACGCAGTATTTT
clone_size: NA; j_call: TRBJ2-7; d_call: NA; v_call: TRBV5-1; cdr3_aa: CASRLTPRAPDEQYF; cdr3_nt: TGCGCCAGCAGACTAACCCCCAGGGCGCCCGACGAGCAGTACTTC
clone_size: NA; j_call: TRBJ2-3; d_call: NA; v_call: TRBV7-8; cdr3_aa: CASSAITDTQYF; cdr3_nt: TGTGCCAGCAGCGCAATCACAGATACGCAGTATTTT
clone_size: NA; j_call: TRBJ1-6; d_call: NA; v_call: TRBV7-5; cdr3_aa: CVRSQQGHRRSPLHF; cdr3_nt: TGTGTCAGAAGCCAACAGGGGCATCGTAGGTCACCCCTCCACTTT
clone_size: NA; j_call: TRBJ2-3; d_call: TRBD2; v_call: TRBV9; cdr3_aa: CASSVESQAGATDTQYF; cdr3_nt: TGTGCCAGCAGCGTAGAATCCCAAGCGGGGGCCACAGATACGCAGTATTTT
clone_size: medium-sized; j_call: TRBJ2-3; d_call: TRBD2; v_call: TRBV4-1; cdr3_aa: CASSQELAGHTDTQYF; cdr3_nt: TGCGCCAGCAGCCAAGAGCTAGCGGGACACACAGATACGCAGTATTTT
clone_size: NA; j_call: TRBJ2-1; d_call: NA; v_call: TRBV19; cdr3_aa: CASSIGYPQDDEQFF; cdr3_nt: TGTGCCAGTAGTATTGGGTACCCACAAGATGATGAGCAGTTCTTC
clone_size: NA; j_call: TRBJ2-3; d_call: NA; v_call: TRBV28; cdr3_aa: CASSLSRFGTDTQYF; cdr3_nt: TGTGCCAGCAGTTTATCACGTTTCGGCACAGATACGCAGTATTTT
clone_size: NA; j_call: TRBJ1-2; d_call: NA; v_call: TRBV7-2; cdr3_aa: CASSLFSGDYGYTF; cdr3_nt: TGTGCCAGCAGCTTATTTTCAGGGGACTATGGCTACACCTTC
clone_size: NA; j_call: TRBJ2-1; d_call: TRBD1; v_call: TRBV28; cdr3_aa: CASSATGQAHEQFF; cdr3_nt: TGTGCCAGCAGTGCCACCGGACAGGCACATGAGCAGTTCTTC
clone_size: NA; j_call: TRBJ2-7; d_call: NA; v_call: TRBV27; cdr3_aa: CASSLLLGAREQYF; cdr3_nt: TGTGCCAGCAGTTTACTATTGGGGGCAAGGGAGCAGTACTTC
clone_size: NA; j_call: TRBJ2-5; d_call: NA; v_call: TRBV4-2; cdr3_aa: CASSQGGLQETQYF; cdr3_nt: TGTGCCAGCAGCCAAGGGGGACTCCAAGAGACCCAGTACTTC
clone_size: once; j_call: TRBJ1-5; d_call: NA; v_call: TRBV15; cdr3_aa: CATSRVGGNQPQHF; cdr3_nt: TGTGCCACCAGCAGAGTCGGAGGCAATCAGCCCCAGCATTTT
clone_size: once; j_call: TRBJ2-1; d_call: NA; v_call: TRBV7-9; cdr3_aa: CASIQGGFSPSEQFF; cdr3_nt: TGTGCCAGCATCCAGGGCGGGTTCTCCCCCAGTGAGCAGTTCTTC
clone_size: NA; j_call: TRBJ1-1; d_call: NA; v_call: TRBV9; cdr3_aa: CASSVDGGGTEAFF; cdr3_nt: TGTGCCAGCAGCGTAGACGGGGGAGGCACTGAAGCTTTCTTT
clone_size: NA; j_call: TRBJ2-3; d_call: TRBD2; v_call: TRBV15; cdr3_aa: CATSRSRGATDTQYF; cdr3_nt: TGTGCCACCAGCAGGTCGCGGGGGGCCACAGATACGCAGTATTTT
clone_size: few; j_call: TRBJ2-7; d_call: NA; v_call: TRBV9; cdr3_aa: CASSPDSYEQYF; cdr3_nt: TGTGCCAGCAGCCCTGACAGCTACGAGCAGTACTTC